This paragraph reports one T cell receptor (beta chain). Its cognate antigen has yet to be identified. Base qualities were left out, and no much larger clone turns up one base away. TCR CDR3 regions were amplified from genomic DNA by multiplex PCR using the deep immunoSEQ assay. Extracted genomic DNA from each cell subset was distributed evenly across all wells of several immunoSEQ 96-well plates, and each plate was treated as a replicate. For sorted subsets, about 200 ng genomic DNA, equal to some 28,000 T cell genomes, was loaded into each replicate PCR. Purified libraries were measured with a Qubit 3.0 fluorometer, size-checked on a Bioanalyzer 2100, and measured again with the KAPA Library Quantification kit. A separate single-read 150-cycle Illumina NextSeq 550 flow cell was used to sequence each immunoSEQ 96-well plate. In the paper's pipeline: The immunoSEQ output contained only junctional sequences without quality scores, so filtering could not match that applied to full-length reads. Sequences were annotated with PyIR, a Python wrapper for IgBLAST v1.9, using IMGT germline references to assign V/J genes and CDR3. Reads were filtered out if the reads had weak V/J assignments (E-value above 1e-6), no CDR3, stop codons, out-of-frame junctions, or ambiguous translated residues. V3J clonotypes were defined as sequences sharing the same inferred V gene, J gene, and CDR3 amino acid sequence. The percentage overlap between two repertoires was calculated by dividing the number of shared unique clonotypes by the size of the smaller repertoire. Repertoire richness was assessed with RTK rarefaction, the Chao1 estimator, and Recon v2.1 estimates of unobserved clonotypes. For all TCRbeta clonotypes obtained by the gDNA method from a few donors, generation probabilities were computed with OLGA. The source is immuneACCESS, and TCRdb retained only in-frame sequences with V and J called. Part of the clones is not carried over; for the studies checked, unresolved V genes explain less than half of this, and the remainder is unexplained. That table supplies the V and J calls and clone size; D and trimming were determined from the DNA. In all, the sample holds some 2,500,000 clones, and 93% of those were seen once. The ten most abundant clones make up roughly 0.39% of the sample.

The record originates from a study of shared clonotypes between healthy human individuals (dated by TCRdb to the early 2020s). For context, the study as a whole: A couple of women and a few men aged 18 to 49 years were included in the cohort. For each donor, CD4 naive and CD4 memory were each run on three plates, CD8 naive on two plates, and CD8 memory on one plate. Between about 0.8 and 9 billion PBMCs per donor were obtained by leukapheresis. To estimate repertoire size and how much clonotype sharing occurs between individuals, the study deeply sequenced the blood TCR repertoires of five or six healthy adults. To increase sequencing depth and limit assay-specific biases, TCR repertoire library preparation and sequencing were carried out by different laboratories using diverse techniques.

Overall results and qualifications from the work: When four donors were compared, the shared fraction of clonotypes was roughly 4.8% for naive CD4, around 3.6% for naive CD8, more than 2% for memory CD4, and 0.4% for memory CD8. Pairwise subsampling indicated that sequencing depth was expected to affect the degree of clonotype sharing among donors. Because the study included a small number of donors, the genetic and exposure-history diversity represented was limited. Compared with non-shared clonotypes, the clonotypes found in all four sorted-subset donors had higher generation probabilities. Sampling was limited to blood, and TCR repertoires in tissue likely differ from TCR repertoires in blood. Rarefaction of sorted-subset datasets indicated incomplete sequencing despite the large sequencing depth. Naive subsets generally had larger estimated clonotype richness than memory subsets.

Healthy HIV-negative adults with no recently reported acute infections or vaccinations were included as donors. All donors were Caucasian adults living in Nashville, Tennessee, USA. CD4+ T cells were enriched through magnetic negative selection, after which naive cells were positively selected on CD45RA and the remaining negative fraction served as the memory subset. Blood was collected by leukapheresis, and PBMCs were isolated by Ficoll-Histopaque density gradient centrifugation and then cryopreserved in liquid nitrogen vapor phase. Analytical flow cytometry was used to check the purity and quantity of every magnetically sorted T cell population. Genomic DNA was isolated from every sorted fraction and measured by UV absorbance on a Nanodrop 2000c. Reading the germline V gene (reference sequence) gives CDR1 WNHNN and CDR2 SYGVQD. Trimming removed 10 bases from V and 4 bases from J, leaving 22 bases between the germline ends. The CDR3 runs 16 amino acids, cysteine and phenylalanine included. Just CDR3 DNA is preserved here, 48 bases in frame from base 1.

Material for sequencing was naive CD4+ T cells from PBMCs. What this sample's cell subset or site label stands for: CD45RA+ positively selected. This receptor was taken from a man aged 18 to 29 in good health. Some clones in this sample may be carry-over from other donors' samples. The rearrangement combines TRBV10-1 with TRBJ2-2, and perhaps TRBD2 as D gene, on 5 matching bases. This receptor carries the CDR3 CATLLREGQVTGELFF. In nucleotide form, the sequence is TGCGCCACCCTGCTGCGAGAGGGCCAGGTCACCGGGGAGCTGTTTTTT.